This TCR beta chain was found in a study of blood T cell repertoires in COVID-19. Assay used: immunoSEQ multiplex PCR; TCRdb lists only in-frame clones, some missing. The sample consists of about 100,000 clones, about 89% of them appearing once. This clone was counted a single time. V lost 6 bases and J lost 3; bases outside the gene matches: 6. The CDR3 length is 14 residues. The germline V gene has CDR1 LNHDA and CDR2 SQIVND (reference sequence). The chain is built from TRBV19 and TRBJ1-1; 8 bases map to TRBD1. The clonotype originates from a human donor with active COVID-19. The donor label of this sample is uncertain. The sequenced sample consisted of peripheral blood. CDR3 nucleotide sequence: TGTGCCAGTAGCTCCCAGGGGGCTTACACTGAAGCTTTCTTT. Residues: CASSSQGAYTEAFF.